The 23 T cell receptor beta chains reported below all come from one sample, sequenced in a study of shared clonotypes between healthy human individuals. TCRdb keeps only in-frame clones here, not all; method: immunoSEQ multiplex PCR. The profile shows fewer than 500,000 clones, about 79% of them singletons. The source material was PBMCs. The source of these receptors is a woman in her forties in good health. Some clones in this sample may be carry-over from other donors' samples.

About this clone: Possible read error: a much larger clone is one base away. The final CDR3 position lacks the conserved phenylalanine or tryptophan, pointing to a likely read error. V gene TRBV30 combines with J gene TRBJ1-4, with 9 bases fitting TRBD1. Unmatched junction bases numbered 10, after V lost 8 bases and J lost 6 bases. CDR1 and CDR2 from the germline V gene are GTSNPN and SVGIG (reference sequence). CDR3 length: 14 residues. The CDR3 nucleotides read TGTGCCCGGGAGGACCGGACAGGGGATGAAAAACTGTTTGTT. It codes for CAREDRTGDEKLFV.

Points on this clone: This may come from a read error, since a much larger clone is one base off. Other DNA sequences in the same sample also yield this CDR3. The chain couples TRBV29-1 to TRBJ2-5; D is uncertain. This CDR3 contains 13 residues. Trimming stripped 7 bases from V and 5 bases from J, with 17 bases between. Germline-derived CDR1 and CDR2 are SQVTM and ANQGSEA. The CDR3 sequence is CSAGQEPLETQYF. The CDR3 DNA follows: TGCAGCGCAGGCCAGGAGCCGCTGGAGACCCAGTACTTC.

The rearrangement uses TRBV30 and TRBJ2-1; D ambiguous. The germline gives CDR1 GTSNPN, CDR2 SVGIG (reference sequence). Trimming pared 7 bases from V and 7 bases from J, leaving 20 bases between. The CDR3 sequence is 14 residues long. The CDR3 region has the DNA TGTGCCTTCCGTCCACCGTCCAGGTGGAATGAGCAGTTCTTC. This encodes CAFRPPSRWNEQFF.

The rearrangement links TRBV18 to TRBJ2-3; no reliable D call. V lost 3 bases to trimming and J lost 5 bases, with 9 bases between them. CDR1 and CDR2 from the germline V gene are KGHSH and LQKENI. This CDR3 has 13 residues. The DNA for the CDR3 is TGTGCCAGCTCACCCGCTGTCCTAGATACGCAGTATTTT. Amino acid sequence: CASSPAVLDTQYF.

The CDR3: CASSQPTGGSGTDTQYF. The DNA for the CDR3 is TGTGCCAGCAGCCAACCGACAGGCGGTTCAGGCACAGATACGCAGTATTTT. J is TRBJ2-3 and V is TRBV5-4; tentative D call: TRBD1 (6 bases). Germline V gene data show CDR1 as SGHNT and CDR2 as YYREEE (reference sequence). The length of the CDR3 is 17 residues. V lost 4 bases and J 1 base, leaving 19 bases between the germline ends.

The chain has TRBV5-6 and TRBJ2-1; TRBD2 might be the D (6 bases). The CDR3 is made up of 15 amino acids. Trimming shortened V by 0 bases and J by 10 bases, and 17 bases separated the two germline ends. Germline CDR1 reads SGHDT; CDR2 reads YYEEEE. The CDR3 sequence is CASSLGGTFEREQFF. CDR3 DNA sequence: TGTGCCAGCAGCTTGGGGGGGACTTTCGAGCGGGAGCAGTTCTTC.

This chain uses TRBV6-5 with TRBJ2-2; D is ambiguous. This CDR3 contains 13 residues. Trimming pared 7 bases from V and 4 bases from J, leaving 10 bases between. Germline assignment: CDR1 MNHEY and CDR2 SVGAGI. The CDR3 loop is CASIRVGTGELFF. The CDR3 bases are TGTGCCAGCATCCGAGTGGGCACCGGGGAGCTGTTTTTT.

The chain uses TRBV5-1 and TRBJ2-7; D is unclear. V was clipped by 5 bases and J by 0 bases, with 9 bases between them. Per the germline V gene, CDR1 is SGHRS and CDR2 is YFSETQ. The CDR3 runs to 13 residues. The CDR3 loop reads CASRGFSSYEQYF. For the CDR3, the DNA is TGCGCCAGCAGAGGGTTTAGCTCCTACGAGCAGTACTTC.

This chain uses TRBV19 with TRBJ2-3; tentatively, D is TRBD1 (6 bases). The germline V gene has CDR1 LNHDA and CDR2 SQIVND (reference sequence). The V end lost 4 bases, the J end lost 6 bases, and 11 bases lay between the germline ends. CDR3 length equals 13 residues. The CDR3 sequence is CASSRGTQDTQYF. In DNA, the CDR3 is TGTGCCAGTAGTAGAGGGACACAGGATACGCAGTATTTT.

The chain combines TRBV29-1 with TRBJ2-4, with 8 nucleotides matching TRBD1. Germline-derived CDR1 and CDR2 are SQVTM and ANQGSEA. The CDR3 has 13 amino acids. V lost 1 base to trimming and J lost 9 bases; unmatched junction nucleotides: 5. CDR3 region: CSVEARGPVIQYF. The CDR3 nucleotides read TGCAGCGTTGAAGCCAGGGGGCCCGTCATTCAGTACTTC.

Turning to this clone: At the DNA level, this CDR3 is encoded by other sequences in the same sample as well. The rearrangement uses TRBV18 and TRBJ1-3, with D hard to call. Trimming pared 3 bases from V and 0 bases from J, leaving 6 bases between. Germline assignment: CDR1 KGHSH and CDR2 LQKENI. The CDR3 covers 14 residues. As DNA, the CDR3 is TGTGCCAGCTCACCGGGGAGCTCTGGAAACACCATATATTTT. Translation: CASSPGSSGNTIYF. The whole variable domain, filled in from reference TRBV18 and TRBJ1-3, reads NAGVMQNPRHLVRRRGQEARLRCSPMKGHSHVYWYRQLPEEGLKFMVYLQKENIIDESGMPKERFSAEFPKEGPSILRIQQVVRGDSAAYFCASSPGSSGNTIYFGEGSWLTVV.

The genes are TRBV28 and TRBJ2-7; D is perhaps TRBD1 (6 bases). The V gene's germline CDR1 is MDHEN and CDR2 SYDVKM. This CDR3 comprises 16 residues. V gave up 6 bases and J gave up 3 bases, with 21 bases separating them. CDR3 sequence: CASSSPRGKASYEQYF. The CDR3 DNA sequence: TGTGCCAGCAGCTCACCGAGGGGGAAAGCCAGCTACGAGCAGTACTTC. Variable domain in full (rest from reference TRBV28 and TRBJ2-7): DVKVTQSSRYLVKRTGEKVFLECVQDMDHENMFWYRQDPGLGLRLIYFSYDVKMKEKGDIPEGYSVSREKKERFSLILESASTNQTSMYLCASSSPRGKASYEQYFGPGTRLTVT.

The J gene is TRBJ2-5, the V gene TRBV28; 7 positions agree with TRBD1. Germline loops: CDR1 MDHEN, CDR2 SYDVKM. With 4 bases clipped from V and 1 base from J, the junction kept 3 bases outside the gene matches. The CDR3 length is 14 residues. The CDR3 protein is CASSWDSVQETQYF. The CDR3 region has the DNA TGTGCCAGCAGTTGGGACAGCGTCCAAGAGACCCAGTACTTC.

This clone was seen a handful of times. Other DNA sequences within the sample encode an identical CDR3. The chain joins TRBV15 to TRBJ2-7, with D perhaps TRBD1 (5 bases). Germline V gives CDR1 LNHNV, CDR2 YYDKDF (reference sequence). V lost 0 bases to trimming and J lost 4 bases, with 7 bases between them. CDR3 length equals 13 residues. The CDR3: CATSRDQGYEQYF. CDR3 nucleotide sequence: TGTGCCACCAGCAGAGATCAGGGATACGAGCAGTACTTC. Using reference TRBV15 and TRBJ2-7 for the parts outside the CDR3, the full variable domain is DAMVIQNPRYQVTQFGKPVTLSCSQTLNHNVMYWYQQKSSQAPKLLFHYYDKDFNNEADTPDNFQSRRPNTSFCFLDIRSPGLGDTAMYLCATSRDQGYEQYFGPGTRLTVT.

V gene TRBV29-1 combines with J gene TRBJ2-1, with 13 bases matching TRBD2. The V gene's germline CDR1 is SQVTM and CDR2 ANQGSEA. The CDR3 runs 13 residues. Unmatched junction bases numbered 5, after V lost 7 bases and J lost 8 bases. The CDR3 DNA follows: TGCAGCGCCCGGACTAGCGGGGGCTATGAGCAGTTCTTC. Translating it yields CSARTSGGYEQFF.

This chain links TRBV28 with TRBJ2-7; D perhaps matches TRBD1 (5 bases). The CDR3 consists of 13 residues. The V gene lost 3 bases and the J gene lost 6 bases, with 12 bases spanning the gap. Looked up from germline, CDR1 is MDHEN and CDR2 is SYDVKM. As DNA, the CDR3 is TGTGCCAGCAGTTTGGTGGGGCGGCGCGAGCAGTACTTC. Its translation is CASSLVGRREQYF.

The chain joins TRBV9 to TRBJ2-5, with a weak D call TRBD2 (5 bases). This CDR3 contains 14 residues. Germline CDR1 reads SGDLS; CDR2 reads YYNGEE. V was pared by 4 bases and J by 1 base, with 11 bases between. Here the CDR3 reads CASSPDGVQETQYF. The CDR3 DNA sequence: TGTGCCAGCAGCCCAGACGGGGTCCAAGAGACCCAGTACTTC.

This clone was picked up many times. The J gene is TRBJ2-5, the V gene TRBV4-3; 7 nucleotides agree with TRBD2. Near its end, the DNA agrees better with TRBJ2-7, so the J call may be wrong. The germline V gene encodes CDR1 LGHNA and CDR2 YSLEER. The CDR3 spans 17 residues. The CDR3 DNA follows: TGCGCCAGCAGCCAAGGAGCGGGCAGCGGGGTCCGCTACGAGCAGTACTTC. Protein product: CASSQGAGSGVRYEQYF.

This chain links TRBV30 with TRBJ1-1, with D uncertain. V dropped 7 bases and J dropped 11 bases, with 14 bases sitting between them. The CDR3 consists of 10 residues. In germline, CDR1 is GTSNPN, CDR2 SVGIG (reference sequence). The chain's CDR3 is CASSTVVAFF. Written as DNA, the CDR3 is TGTGCCTCTTCGACGGTCGTGGCTTTCTTT.

This clone came up many times. The same CDR3 arises from other DNA sequences in this sample as well. V gene TRBV30 combines with J gene TRBJ2-5; D is uncertain. The CDR3 consists of 13 residues. Germline CDR1 GTSNPN, CDR2 SVGIG (reference sequence). Trimming removed 4 bases from V and 2 bases from J, with 11 bases in between. CDR3 bases: TGTGCCTGGAACAGAGTCCTTCAAGAGACCCAGTACTTC. It is translated as CAWNRVLQETQYF.

The sample holds many counts of this clone. This rearrangement joins TRBV10-3 to TRBJ1-5; perhaps TRBD1 as D (6 bases). The CDR3 has 13 residues. Germline V gene data show CDR1 as ENHRY and CDR2 as SYGVKD. V lost 2 bases to trimming and J lost 5 bases, with 7 bases between them. The CDR3 region is CAISERGHQPQHF. The CDR3 DNA reads TGTGCCATCAGTGAGCGGGGGCATCAGCCCCAGCATTTT.

This chain uses TRBV28 with TRBJ2-2; D unclear. Germline CDR1 and CDR2: MDHEN and SYDVKM. Trimming took off 4 bases at V and 0 bases at J, with 12 bases between the two ends. This CDR3 has 16 residues. The CDR3 coding sequence is TGTGCCAGCAGTTCCTCTACGGCTCCGAACACCGGGGAGCTGTTTTTT. Its translation is CASSSSTAPNTGELFF.

The rearrangement uses TRBV5-6 and TRBJ1-2; D is unclear. The CDR3 sequence is 15 residues long. Deletions cut 1 base from V and 4 bases from J, with 14 bases between. The germline V gene encodes CDR1 SGHDT and CDR2 YYEEEE. Here the CDR3 reads CASSLLVRISYGYTF. CDR3 DNA sequence: TGTGCCAGCAGCTTGCTTGTCCGTATCTCCTATGGCTACACCTTC.